This TCR beta chain is drawn from a study of T-cell memory formation after mild COVID-19. In the study overall: TCR clusters were largely donor specific.

This clonotype was seen more than once but under ten times. The antigen is not known. The CDR3 covers 15 residues. V was clipped by 6 bases and J by 4 bases, with 13 bases between them. Findings and limits, study-wide: The authors did not confirm SARS-CoV-2 specificity of second-wave clones peaking day 37. Day 15 to 85 contracting clones showed balanced CD4/CD8; day 15 to 37 expanders favored CD4+.

A 5'RACE reaction primed in the constant segment made cDNA libraries of TCR alpha and TCR beta, and these carried sample barcodes and UMIs. TCRdb re-called the 5' RACE reads through MiXCR, storing one row per CDR3 protein. The table has approximately 430,000 distinct CDR3 sequences, about a quarter seen once. This TCR was sampled from an adult woman who had mild COVID-19 (a few samples of this study predate the infection). Cell type and time point are not known. V usage is TRBV12-3 or TRBV12-4 and J usage is TRBJ2-6; tentatively, D is TRBD1 (6 bases). The sample was PBMCs or a T cell subset sorted from them (not recorded which). CDR3 sequence: CASRSRGSGANVLTF. The CDR3 DNA sequence: TGTGCCAGCAGGAGCAGGGGTTCCGGGGCCAACGTCCTGACTTTC.